The TCR beta chain under discussion was sequenced for a study of cytomegalovirus exposure and HLA in healthy donors. Primers for the PCR totalled 60 Vbeta and 13 Jbeta. Clones were sequenced by immunoSEQ multiplex PCR, and TCRdb holds only the in-frame ones, with some missing. Among approximately 120,000 clones, roughly a tenth were seen once, and the ten largest hold 4.5% to 5%. V was trimmed by 7 bases and J by 4 bases, leaving 17 bases between them. The CDR3 length is 14 residues. Germline V gene sequence: CDR1 MNHNS, CDR2 SASEGT. This TCR was sampled from a woman aged 18-30 years in good health and CMV-seropositive. The chain has TRBV6-1 and TRBJ2-7; D perhaps matches TRBD1 (5 bases). The sample taken for sequencing was PBMCs. The CDR3 DNA is TGTGCCAGCAATCCTTTGCAGGGTTCTTACGAGCAGTACTTC. Protein sequence: CASNPLQGSYEQYF.